This T cell receptor beta chain appears in the sequencing data of a study of T cells after posttransplantation cyclophosphamide. Findings and limits, study-wide: Skin or GI-infiltrating T cells shared few TRB sequences with blood. Donor-recipient repertoire similarity was low at 1-2 months, rising over year one. Recipient CMV seropositivity and CMV reactivation strongly tracked TRB clonality.

Cyclophosphamide on days +3 and +4 followed busulfan-fludarabine conditioning and a marrow graft. Some clones are missing from TCRdb's copy, which holds only in-frame ones; the method was immunoSEQ multiplex PCR. Of approximately 17,000 clones in the sample, 60% to 80% were seen once. This clone is classed as medium-sized. Its antigen is undetermined. This TCR was recovered from a female patient aged 40-49 years who received an allogeneic stem cell transplant from a related donor, was CMV-positive, and had no GVHD. Certain T cells may be donor cells from the graft. The specimen was CD8+ T cells sorted from PBMCs, collected 1,800 to 2,000 days after a stem cell transplant with posttransplant cyclophosphamide.

CDR3 nucleotides: TGCGCCAGCAGCTGGGACAGGGTTGATCCAACTAATGAAAAACTGTTTTTT. Translating gives CASSWDRVDPTNEKLFF. The V and J genes are TRBV5-1 and TRBJ1-4; 9 bases agree with TRBD1. Germline V lookup: CDR1 SGHRS, CDR2 YFSETQ. This CDR3 is built from 17 residues. V lost 3 bases, J lost 0 bases, and 6 bases stayed unmatched. Full variable domain (rest looked up from reference TRBV5-1 and TRBJ1-4): KAGVTQTPRYLIKTRGQQVTLSCSPISGHRSVSWYQQTPGQGLQFLFEYFSETQRNKGNFPGRFSGRQFSNSRSEMNVSTLELGDSALYLCASSWDRVDPTNEKLFFGSGTQLSVL.